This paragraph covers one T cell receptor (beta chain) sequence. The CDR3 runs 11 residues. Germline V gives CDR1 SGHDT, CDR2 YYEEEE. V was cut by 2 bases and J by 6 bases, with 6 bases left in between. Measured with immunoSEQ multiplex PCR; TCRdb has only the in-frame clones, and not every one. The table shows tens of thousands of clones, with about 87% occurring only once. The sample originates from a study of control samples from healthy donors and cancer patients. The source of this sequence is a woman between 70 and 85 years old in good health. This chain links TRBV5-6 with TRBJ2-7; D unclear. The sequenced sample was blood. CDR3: CASSFLSEQYF. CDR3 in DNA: TGTGCCAGCAGCTTCCTTTCCGAGCAGTACTTC. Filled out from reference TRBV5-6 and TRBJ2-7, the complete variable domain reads DAGVTQSPTHLIKTRGQQVTLRCSPKSGHDTVSWYQQALGQGPQFIFQYYEEEERQRGNFPDRFSGHQFPNYSSELNVNALLLGDSALYLCASSFLSEQYFGPGTRLTVT.